This record looks at one TCR beta chain sequence and its context. Its antigen is currently unknown. V was trimmed by 4 bases and J by 2 bases, leaving 9 bases between them. Germline values: CDR1 LGHNA, CDR2 YSLEER. The CDR3 has 15 amino acids. The data originate from a study of T cells after posttransplantation cyclophosphamide. General observations from the study: Recipient CMV seropositivity and CMV reactivation strongly tracked TRB clonality. Later blood repertoires were often dominated by clones from the donor CD8+ memory compartment. Skin or GI-infiltrating T cells shared few TRB sequences with blood.

Profiling relied on immunoSEQ multiplex PCR, and the TCRdb table lists in-frame clones only, not all of them. The table includes around 17,000 clones, 92% detected once. Cyclophosphamide on days +3 and +4 followed busulfan-fludarabine conditioning and a marrow graft. Material: CD4+ T cells sorted from blood, obtained after allogeneic stem cell transplant with posttransplant cyclophosphamide. This chain uses TRBV4-3 with TRBJ2-6; D not certain. The sequence came from a male patient aged 60-70 years who received an allogeneic stem cell transplant from a related donor and was CMV-positive. Some T cells may trace back to the graft donor. DNA of the CDR3: TGCGCCAGCAGCCCCCAGAGCGCTGGGGCCAACGTCCTGACTTTC. Its protein product is CASSPQSAGANVLTF.